What follows are 24 T cell receptor beta chains derived from one specimen sequenced in a study of Ad26.COV2.S vaccination and SARS-CoV-2 variants. Data came from immunoSEQ multiplex PCR; TCRdb stores just in-frame clones and leaves some out. Of over 85,000 clones in the sample, less than 85% were seen once. The starting material was peripheral blood, obtained after recovery from COVID-19. The receptor set was obtained from a human donor who had recovered from COVID-19.

The chain combines TRBV6-5 with TRBJ1-2; no definite D call. CDR1 is MNHEY, CDR2 SVGAGI, per germline. This CDR3 contains 13 residues. Trimming took 9 bases from V and 0 from J, leaving 11 bases between them. In nucleotides, the CDR3 is TGTGCCAGTTTTAGGTCATCTAACTATGGCTACACCTTC. Its protein is CASFRSSNYGYTF.

V is TRBV2 and J is TRBJ2-3; D not resolved. Germline lookup yields CDR1 SNHLY and CDR2 FYNNEI. CDR3 length equals 11 residues. V was pared by 1 base and J by 11 bases, with 7 bases between. The CDR3 loop reads CASSEVAEQYF. In nucleotides, the CDR3 is TGTGCCAGCAGTGAAGTCGCGGAGCAGTATTTT.

In this sample, this clone turned up once. This chain joins TRBV5-1 and TRBJ2-5, with D uncertain. Between the trimmed V and J ends, which lost 0 bases and 5 bases, there was a span of 8 bases. This CDR3 contains 13 residues. CDR1 and CDR2 (germline): SGHRS, YFSETQ. The CDR3 sequence: CASSLALVETQYF. The DNA for the CDR3 is TGCGCCAGCAGCTTGGCCCTAGTGGAGACCCAGTACTTC.

Notes on this clone: One end of the junction does not line up with germline, which may come from a read error. The V gene is TRBV18, the J gene TRBJ1-3; D may be TRBD1 (5 bases). CDR3 length: 15 residues. Germline V gene sequence: CDR1 KGHSH, CDR2 LQKENI. DNA of the CDR3: TGTGCCAGCTCCCCACAACAGGACTCTGGAAACACCATATATTTT. Its protein is CASSPQQDSGNTIYF.

V and J are TRBV7-2 and TRBJ2-2, with TRBD1 matching 11 bases. CDR3 size: 18 residues. V lost 5 bases to trimming and J lost 1 base; unmatched junction nucleotides: 9. From germline, CDR1 is SGHTA and CDR2 FQGNSA. The CDR3 sequence: CASSPHRTGGGNTGELFF. The CDR3 DNA follows: TGTGCCAGCAGCCCCCACCGGACAGGGGGCGGGAACACCGGGGAGCTGTTTTTT.

This chain uses TRBV19 with TRBJ2-1, with 8 nucleotides matching TRBD1. The junction had 5 bases not matched to a gene; V was cut back by 6 bases and J by 4 bases. The germline gives CDR1 LNHDA, CDR2 SQIVND (reference sequence). This CDR3 is built from 14 residues. The CDR3 spells CASSGQGGYNEQFF. The CDR3 DNA reads as TGTGCCAGTAGCGGACAGGGTGGGTACAATGAGCAGTTCTTC. Full variable domain (missing parts from reference TRBV19 and TRBJ2-1): DGGITQSPKYLFRKEGQNVTLSCEQNLNHDAMYWYRQDPGQGLRLIYYSQIVNDFQKGDIAEGYSVSREKKESFPLTVTSAQKNPTAFYLCASSGQGGYNEQFFGPGTRLTVL.

This sequence joins TRBV5-4 and TRBJ2-3; tentatively, D is TRBD2 (5 bases). Trimming cost V 1 base and J 6 bases, with 12 bases left between them. Germline loops: CDR1 SGHNT, CDR2 YYREEE (reference sequence). The CDR3 runs 14 residues. The CDR3: CASSLTRVGDTQYF. The CDR3 DNA is TGTGCCAGCAGCTTGACTAGGGTAGGCGATACGCAGTATTTT.

V usage is TRBV27 and J usage is TRBJ2-1, with TRBD2 as a possible D gene (6 bases). Germline V gene sequence: CDR1 MNHEY, CDR2 SMNVEV (reference sequence). The CDR3 is made up of 15 amino acids. Deletions cut 5 bases from V and 0 bases from J, with 11 bases between. CDR3 sequence: CASSPRGSSYNEQFF. CDR3 bases: TGTGCCAGCAGTCCACGGGGGAGCTCCTACAATGAGCAGTTCTTC.

The chain is built from TRBV2 and TRBJ2-4; the D gene is possibly TRBD1 (7 bases). Trimming pared 0 bases from V and 2 bases from J, leaving 14 bases between. The CDR3 extends over 17 amino acids. Germline CDR1 reads SNHLY; CDR2 reads FYNNEI. CDR3 sequence: CASSEALRRGPKNIQYF. For the CDR3, the DNA is TGTGCCAGCAGTGAAGCGCTTAGGAGGGGGCCCAAAAACATTCAGTACTTC.

V and J are TRBV7-2 and TRBJ1-1; tentatively, D is TRBD1 (6 bases). This CDR3 is 16 amino acids long. The V end was cut by 0 bases, the J end by 0 bases, with 11 bases between. In germline, CDR1 is SGHTA, CDR2 FQGNSA. CDR3 protein: CASSLAGGRLNTEAFF. CDR3 in DNA: TGTGCCAGCAGCTTAGCAGGGGGGCGGTTGAACACTGAAGCTTTCTTT.

V is TRBV12-2 and J is TRBJ1-2; TRBD1, the table's D call, was not compared with the DNA. TRBV12-2 is listed as a pseudogene. The CDR3 sequence is 15 residues long. Here the CDR3 DNA reads TGTGCAAGTCGTACCTCAGGGACAGGATACTATGGCTACACCTTC. This encodes CASRTSGTGYYGYTF.

This clone showed up just once. V usage is TRBV19 and J usage is TRBJ1-1; possibly TRBD1 for D (6 bases). Germline CDR1 LNHDA, CDR2 SQIVND (reference sequence). This CDR3 is built from 17 residues. V was trimmed by 5 bases and J by 6 bases, leaving 25 bases between them. CDR3 residues: CASSFPPWGASLPEAFF. CDR3 nucleotide sequence: TGTGCCAGTAGTTTCCCCCCCTGGGGGGCCTCATTACCTGAAGCTTTCTTT.

J is TRBJ2-1 and V is TRBV30; unclear D gene. CDR1 is GTSNPN and CDR2 is SVGIG in the germline V gene (reference sequence). Trimming stripped 0 bases from V and 7 bases from J, with 10 bases between. The CDR3 covers 13 residues. Here the CDR3 reads CAWSVKGLNEQFF. For the CDR3, the DNA is TGTGCCTGGAGTGTAAAAGGATTGAATGAGCAGTTCTTC.

This rearrangement joins TRBV11-2 to TRBJ1-3, with D possibly matching TRBD1 (5 bases). Germline V CDR1 and CDR2: SGHAT, FQNNGV. The CDR3 is 16 residues long. With 3 bases removed from V and 0 bases from J, the gap between germline ends came to 12 bases. As DNA, the CDR3 is TGTGCCAGCAGCTTTCTCCAGGGTTTCTCTGGAAACACCATATATTTT. Translation: CASSFLQGFSGNTIYF.

The count of this clone is one. The chain combines TRBV3-1 (or the pseudogene TRBV3-2) with TRBJ2-1, with 7 bases that match TRBD1. V shed 1 base and J 0 bases; nucleotides not matched to a gene: 6. This CDR3 is built from 17 residues. CDR1 is LGHDT and CDR2 is YNNKEL in the germline V gene (reference sequence). The CDR3 loop reads CASSQVGQAISYNEQFF. For the CDR3, the DNA is TGTGCCAGCAGCCAAGTCGGACAGGCCATCTCCTACAATGAGCAGTTCTTC.

The rearrangement uses TRBV25-1 and TRBJ2-1, with 9 bases identical to TRBD2. Germline CDR1 and CDR2: MGHDK and SYGVNS. Trimming cost V 5 bases and J 7 bases; bases outside gene matches: 3. The CDR3 consists of 13 residues. In DNA form, the CDR3 reads TGTGCCAGCAGTCCTAGCGGGGTTAATGAGCAGTTCTTC. This sequence encodes CASSPSGVNEQFF.

In its sample, this clone was seen a few times. V gene TRBV9 combines with J gene TRBJ1-2; no reliable D call. Germline values: CDR1 SGDLS, CDR2 YYNGEE. With 2 bases removed from V and 5 bases from J, the gap between germline ends came to 13 bases. The CDR3 is made up of 14 amino acids. The CDR3 DNA sequence: TGTGCCAGCAGCGTCCGGGCCGGGGAGTATGGCTACACCTTC. Its translation: CASSVRAGEYGYTF.

This rearrangement joins TRBV2 to TRBJ2-6; D uncertain. V dropped 3 bases and J dropped 0 bases, with 6 bases sitting between them. The CDR3 spans 15 residues. Germline V gene lookup returns CDR1 SNHLY and CDR2 FYNNEI. The CDR3 spells CASSELGSGANVLTF. For the CDR3, the DNA is TGTGCCAGCAGTGAGTTAGGCTCTGGGGCCAACGTCCTGACTTTC. The whole variable domain, remainder taken from reference TRBV2 and TRBJ2-6, is EPEVTQTPSHQVTQMGQEVILRCVPISNHLYFYWYRQILGQKVEFLVSFYNNEISEKSEIFDDQFSVERPDGSNFTLKIRSTKLEDSAMYFCASSELGSGANVLTFGAGSRLTVL.

This clone came up a few times. The chain employs TRBV6-4 and TRBJ2-1, with 12 bases aligning to TRBD2. V trimming: 3 bases; J trimming: 8 bases; junction bases outside the gene matches: 8. CDR3 length: 16 amino acids. Germline assignment: CDR1 MRHNA and CDR2 SNTAGT. The CDR3 bases are TGTGCCAGCAGTGAATACCCTAGCGGGGGGGCCGATGAGCAGTTCTTC. Protein sequence: CASSEYPSGGADEQFF.

The rearrangement uses TRBV11-2 and TRBJ2-5, with 9 bases identical to TRBD2. Germline trimming cut 5 bases from V and 5 bases from J; bases unmatched to any gene: 15. The CDR3 extends over 17 amino acids. Germline V CDR1 and CDR2: SGHAT, FQNNGV. The DNA for the CDR3 is TGTGCCAGCAGCACCCGCGGGGGGGGCGCCGAATGGGAGACCCAGTACTTC. Translating gives CASSTRGGGAEWETQYF.

DNA of the CDR3: TGTGCCAGCAGCCAACAGGGGCCTTCCAATCAGCCCCAGCATTTT. It yields the protein CASSQQGPSNQPQHF. The J gene is TRBJ1-5, the V gene TRBV16, with D perhaps matching TRBD1 (6 bases). CDR1 is KGHSY and CDR2 is FQNENV in the germline V gene. This CDR3 spans 15 amino acids. Trimming pared 2 bases from V and 3 bases from J, leaving 11 bases between.

The rearrangement links TRBV5-6 to TRBJ2-1; 10 positions match TRBD1. Germline V CDR1 and CDR2: SGHDT, YYEEEE. The CDR3 covers 15 residues. Trimming removed 4 bases from V and 7 bases from J; junction bases left unmatched: 8. Here the CDR3 reads CASSTGTGVWNEQFF. CDR3 sequence (DNA): TGTGCCAGCAGCACAGGGACAGGGGTGTGGAATGAGCAGTTCTTC. The variable domain in full, completed from reference TRBV5-6 and TRBJ2-1, reads DAGVTQSPTHLIKTRGQQVTLRCSPKSGHDTVSWYQQALGQGPQFIFQYYEEEERQRGNFPDRFSGHQFPNYSSELNVNALLLGDSALYLCASSTGTGVWNEQFFGPGTRLTVL.

This chain links TRBV15 with TRBJ1-1; D not resolved. Trimming pared 1 base from V and 7 bases from J, leaving 10 bases between. The CDR3 spans 13 residues. Germline V lookup: CDR1 LNHNV, CDR2 YYDKDF (reference sequence). The CDR3 sequence is CATSRGSSREAFF. Here the CDR3 DNA reads TGTGCCACCAGCAGAGGTTCAAGCCGTGAAGCTTTCTTT.

The chain couples TRBV7-9 to TRBJ1-1; no clear D. The CDR3 sequence is 16 residues long. Trimming removed 0 bases from V and 0 bases from J, with 11 bases in between. CDR1 and CDR2 from the germline V gene are SEHNR and FQNEAQ (reference sequence). The CDR3 protein is CASSLAGIGMNTEAFF. The CDR3 coding sequence is TGTGCCAGCAGCTTAGCAGGGATTGGCATGAACACTGAAGCTTTCTTT.